Ten or more counts support the clone carrying this T cell receptor (beta chain). This CDR3 contains 14 residues. Trimming shortened V by 3 bases and J by 3 bases, and 15 bases separated the two germline ends. Germline V gene sequence: CDR1 DFQATT, CDR2 SNEGSKA (reference sequence). This record comes from a study of metastatic and nonmetastatic thyroid tumors. The overall study: A comparison of repertoires was made across blood and tumor or nodule tissue from malignant and benign thyroid patients.

All patients were untreated before thyroid surgery. Using MiXCR, TCRdb re-called clones from the PCR reads. The sample holds around 41,000 clones; roughly 13% are singletons and the top ten take over 7.5%. The chain employs TRBV20-1 and TRBJ2-7, with D possibly matching TRBD2 (5 bases). The sequenced sample was blood. The origin of this receptor is a female donor with papillary thyroid cancer or a benign thyroid nodule (not recorded which). Some clones in this sample may be carry-over from other donors' samples. CDR3 in amino acids: CSASPPAEGYEQYF. The CDR3 nucleotides read TGCAGTGCTAGTCCTCCCGCCGAGGGCTACGAGCAGTACTTC.